Below are 2 T cell receptor beta chains sequenced from a single sample in a study of shared clonotypes between healthy human individuals. Assay used: immunoSEQ multiplex PCR; TCRdb lists only in-frame clones, some missing. The table includes millions of clones, 95% detected once. The sequenced sample was naive CD4+ T cells sorted from blood. Regarding subset: CD45RA+ positively selected. The receptor set was obtained from a young man in good health.

V gene TRBV11-2 combines with J gene TRBJ2-2; TRBD1 might be the D (5 bases). V lost 1 base and J lost 7, with 7 bases in between. This CDR3 has 13 amino acids. Germline V gene sequence: CDR1 SGHAT, CDR2 FQNNGV. The CDR3 bases are TGTGCCAGCAGCTTAGGGGGCTTCGGGGAGCTGTTTTTT. Translating it yields CASSLGGFGELFF.

This chain joins TRBV18 and TRBJ1-1; possibly TRBD1 for D (5 bases). The CDR3 length is 14 residues. The germline V gene encodes CDR1 KGHSH and CDR2 LQKENI. Deletions cut 3 bases from V and 5 bases from J, with 13 bases between. The DNA of the CDR3 is TGTGCCAGCTCACCTGGGGCGGAGAGGACTGAAGCTTTCTTT. It is translated as CASSPGAERTEAFF.